This T cell receptor beta chain stems from a study of CD8+CD57+ T cells in acquired aplastic anemia. Whole-study context: Across the sorted CD4+ and CD8+ cells, DNA amounts averaged roughly 3.5 ug. CD4+ cell libraries from healthy donors averaged around 9.8 million reads.

This clonotype appeared many times. No antigen is known for it. According to the study, genomic DNA was the template for TCR beta VDJ and CDR3 profiling. TCRdb re-analysed the reads in MiXCR, keeping a single row per CDR3 protein. The table records roughly 64,000 distinct CDR3 sequences, 50% to 70% of them present only once. The study's findings and limits: Patients and controls had in common 25 to 30 CD8+ CDR3 sequences. Levels of CD8+ Simpson's diversity were not significantly distinct in patients versus controls.

V was cut by 1 base and J by 7 bases, with 4 bases left in between. Germline V lookup: CDR1 SEHNR, CDR2 FQNEAQ (reference sequence). The CDR3 consists of 11 residues. V gene TRBV7-9 combines with J gene TRBJ1-2, with D hard to call. Sample: sorted CD4+, CD8+, or CD8+CD57+ T cells (not recorded which) from PBMCs. The receptor's source is a human donor in good health, serving as a control. The CDR3 coding sequence is TGTGCCAGCAGCTTAGTTGTTGGCTACACCTTC. As protein: CASSLVVGYTF.